This T cell receptor (beta chain) emerged from a study of cytomegalovirus exposure and HLA in healthy donors. Study-wide context: There were 350 to 450 genotyped donors. Of these, about 80% fell in the genetic ancestry cluster associated with self-reported Caucasian donors. Study-wide points: Common viral pathogens (according to a later analysis) appeared linked to several of the most significant clusters.

The PCR made use of 60 Vbeta and 13 Jbeta primers. Original handling: Later analysis identified 80 million to 85 million unique TCR beta chains, about 10 million shared. This table comes from immunoSEQ multiplex PCR, and its TCRdb copy is limited to in-frame clones, with some not included. V and J calls and clone size come straight from that table; D and trimming were deduced from the DNA. The sample has around 150,000 clones; around 72% are singletons. The ends were cut back, 5 bases at V and 2 bases at J, with 11 bases in the middle. CDR3 size: 14 residues. Looked up from germline, CDR1 is WNHNN and CDR2 is SYGVQD (reference sequence). This clone was seen a few times. Its antigen remains unknown.

The sequenced material came from PBMCs. This receptor was identified in a man aged 35-49 years in good health and CMV-seronegative. The chain uses TRBV10-1 and TRBJ2-3; tentative D call: TRBD1 (5 bases). The CDR3: CASSQDISTDTQYF. CDR3 nucleotide sequence: TGCGCCAGCAGTCAGGACATATCCACAGATACGCAGTATTTT.